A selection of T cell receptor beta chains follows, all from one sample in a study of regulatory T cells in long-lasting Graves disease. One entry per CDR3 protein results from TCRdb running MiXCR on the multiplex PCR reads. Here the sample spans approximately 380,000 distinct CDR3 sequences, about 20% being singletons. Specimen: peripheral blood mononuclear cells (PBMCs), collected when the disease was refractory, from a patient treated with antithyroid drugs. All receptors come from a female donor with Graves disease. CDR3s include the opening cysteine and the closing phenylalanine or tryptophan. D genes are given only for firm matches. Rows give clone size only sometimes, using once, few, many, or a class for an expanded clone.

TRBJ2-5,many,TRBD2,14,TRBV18,TGTGCCAGCTCAAGCGAGACTAGCGGAGAGACCCAGTACTTC,CASSSETSGETQYF
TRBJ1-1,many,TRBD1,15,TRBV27,TGTGCCAGCAGTTTAGGGGACAGGGTGCATTCTGAAGCTTTCTTT,CASSLGDRVHSEAFF
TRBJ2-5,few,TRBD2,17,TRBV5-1,TGCGCCAGCAGCCTACTAGCGGGAGGCCAACTACAAGAGACCCAGTACTTC,CASSLLAGGQLQETQYF
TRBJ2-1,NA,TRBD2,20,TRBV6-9,TGTGCCAGCAGTTACCACGGGACTAGCGGGAGGGCCGTAACCACCAATGAGCAGTTCTTC,CASSYHGTSGRAVTTNEQFF
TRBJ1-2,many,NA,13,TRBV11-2,TGTGCCAGCAGCTTAGATTACGGATATGGCTACACCTTC,CASSLDYGYGYTF
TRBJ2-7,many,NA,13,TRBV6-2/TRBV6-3,TGTGCCACCGGGACCACCCTTTCGTTCGAGCAGTACTTC,CATGTTLSFEQYF
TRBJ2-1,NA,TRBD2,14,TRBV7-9,TGTGCCAGCAGCCAAGCGGGAGTCCAGTATGAGCAGTTCTTC,CASSQAGVQYEQFF
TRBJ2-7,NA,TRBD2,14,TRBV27,TGTGCCACTCATACCACTAGCGGGAGCTACGAGCAGTACTTC,CATHTTSGSYEQYF
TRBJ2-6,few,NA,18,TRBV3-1,TGTGCCAGCAGCCAAACGTGGGCCGAGGGTCTCGGGGCCAACGTCCTGACTTTC,CASSQTWAEGLGANVLTF
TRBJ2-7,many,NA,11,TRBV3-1,TGTGCCAGCACCCACCGGGGGGAGCAGTACTTC,CASTHRGEQYF
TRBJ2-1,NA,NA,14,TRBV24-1,TGTGCCACCAGGACACCCGGGTCTGTAAATGAGCAGTTCTTC,CATRTPGSVNEQFF
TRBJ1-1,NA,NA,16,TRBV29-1,TGCAGCATTGACCGGCGGGGGGCTGGGTCCAACACTGAAGCTTTCTTT,CSIDRRGAGSNTEAFF
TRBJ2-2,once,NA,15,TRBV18,TGTGCCAGCTCACCTCAGGCAGCTAACACCGGGGAGCTGTTTTTT,CASSPQAANTGELFF
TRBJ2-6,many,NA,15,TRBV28,TGTGCCAGCAGTTTGTTTTCGGGTGGGGCCAACGTCCTGACTTTC,CASSLFSGGANVLTF
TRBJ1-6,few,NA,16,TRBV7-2,TGTGCCAGCAGCTTAGAACTGATCTCCTATAATTCACCCCTCCACTTT,CASSLELISYNSPLHF
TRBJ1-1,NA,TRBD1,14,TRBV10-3,TGTGCCACGACAGGGGCGGGGTTGAACACTGAAGCTTTCTTT,CATTGAGLNTEAFF
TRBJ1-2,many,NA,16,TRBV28,TGTGCCAGCAGTTTCTTCCAGGGCGGGGTGGACTATGGCTACACCTTC,CASSFFQGGVDYGYTF
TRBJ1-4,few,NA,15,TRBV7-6,TGTGCCAGCAGCTTAGCGGACACAACTAATGAAAAACTGTTTTTT,CASSLADTTNEKLFF
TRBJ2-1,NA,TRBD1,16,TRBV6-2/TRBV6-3,TGTGCCATCTATCCCACCAAGGGGGCCTCCTACAATGAGCAGTTCTTC,CAIYPTKGASYNEQFF
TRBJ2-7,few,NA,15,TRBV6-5,TGTGCCAGCAGTTACTCGACGGTGGACCCCTACGAGCAGTACTTC,CASSYSTVDPYEQYF